These T cell receptor beta chains were read from a single sample in a study of T-cell memory formation after mild COVID-19. TCRdb ran MiXCR on the 5' RACE reads and lists one entry per CDR3 protein. The repertoire holds 280,000 or so distinct CDR3 sequences, with under 8.5% as singletons. Sequencing used PBMCs or a T cell subset sorted from them (not recorded which). The receptor set was obtained from a man younger than 30 who had mild COVID-19 (a few samples of this study predate the infection). Cell type and time point are not known. Each CDR3 is given with its conserved first and last residue. D genes are given only for firm matches. For some rows the clone size is stated as once, few or many, or as a class when expanded; others skip it.

D gene	clone size	V gene	J gene	CDR3 DNA	CDR3 protein
-	-	TRBV2	TRBJ2-7	TGTGCCAGCAGCCTTGGAGGGGTACGCGAGCAGTACTTC	CASSLGGVREQYF
-	many	TRBV5-1	TRBJ2-7	TGCGCCAGCAGCTTGGCGGAGGAGCAGTACTTC	CASSLAEEQYF
TRBD2	many	TRBV4-1	TRBJ2-5	TGCGCCAGCAGCCAAGATCGGACTAGCGGAGAGACCCAGTACTTC	CASSQDRTSGETQYF
TRBD2	-	TRBV9	TRBJ2-2	TGTGCCAGCAGCAAACTTGTCAGCGGGGGGGCCGGGGAGCTGTTTTTT	CASSKLVSGGAGELFF
-	-	TRBV12-3/TRBV12-4	TRBJ2-5	TGTGCCAGCAGTTTAGCGGGGCACCAAGAGACCCAGTACTTC	CASSLAGHQETQYF
-	few	TRBV19	TRBJ1-5	TGTGCCAGTATGAGTCTGGGCGGCCGGTACAATCAGCCCCAGCATTTT	CASMSLGGRYNQPQHF
TRBD1	-	TRBV20-1	TRBJ1-3	TGCAGTGCGTCAGAGGGGACAGTCGGAAACACCATATATTTT	CSASEGTVGNTIYF
-	many	TRBV5-1	TRBJ2-2	TGCGCCAGCAGCTTGGGCGCCCCGAACACCGGGGAGCTGTTTTTT	CASSLGAPNTGELFF
-	many	TRBV7-2	TRBJ2-2	TGTGCCAGCAGCTCGAAACAGGGAAAGGCCGGGGAGCTGTTTTTT	CASSSKQGKAGELFF
-	many	TRBV10-3	TRBJ1-1	TGTGCCATCAGCCCGGGCCTCAAAAACACTGAAGCTTTCTTT	CAISPGLKNTEAFF
TRBD1	many	TRBV5-1	TRBJ2-7	TGCGCCAGCAGCGTCCGGGACAGGGGTCCCTACGAGCAGTACTTC	CASSVRDRGPYEQYF
TRBD1	-	TRBV6-6	TRBJ2-2	TGTGCCAGCAGACTTACCGGGACAGGGAACACCGGGGAGCTGTTTTTT	CASRLTGTGNTGELFF
-	many	TRBV7-2	TRBJ1-1	TGTGCCAGCAGCCCTCGGCAGGGGACCCGTGTCACTGAAGCTTTCTTT	CASSPRQGTRVTEAFF
-	few	TRBV15	TRBJ2-5	TGTGCCACCAGCAGAGGGCCGGGGGCGGAGACCCAGTACTTC	CATSRGPGAETQYF
TRBD2	many	TRBV5-1	TRBJ2-7	TGCGCCAGCAGCTCGACTAGCGGGATCTACGAGCAGTACTTC	CASSSTSGIYEQYF
TRBD1	-	TRBV6-4	TRBJ2-2	TGTGCCAGCAGCCCGGGACAGGGATCCGGGGAGCTGTTTTTT	CASSPGQGSGELFF
TRBD1	few	TRBV3-1	TRBJ2-5	TGTGCCAGCAGCCAAAGGGGACAGGGAGGCCAAGAGACCCAGTACTTC	CASSQRGQGGQETQYF
-	many	TRBV7-9	TRBJ2-3	TGTGCCAGCAGCGCCCGGGACGGCCGCACAGATACGCAGTATTTT	CASSARDGRTDTQYF
-	many	TRBV7-9	TRBJ2-5	TGTGCCAGCAGTTCATTCGAGACCCAGTACTTC	CASSSFETQYF
-	many	TRBV7-2	TRBJ1-1	TGTGCCAGCAGCTTAATGGCGGTGAACACTGAAGCTTTCTTT	CASSLMAVNTEAFF
-	few	TRBV19	TRBJ2-1	TGTGCCAGTAGTATAGGGGGCAGCCTCTACAATGAGCAGTTCTTC	CASSIGGSLYNEQFF
-	many	TRBV30	TRBJ2-5	TGTGCCTGGAATCAGGAAGAGACCCAGTACTTC	CAWNQEETQYF
TRBD1	-	TRBV12-3/TRBV12-4	TRBJ2-3	TGTGCCAGCAGTCCACAGGGACAGACAGATACGCAGTATTTT	CASSPQGQTDTQYF
-	many	TRBV4-3	TRBJ1-4	TGCGCCAGCAGCCAAGGCAGGGCGTTCAGTGAAAAACTGTTTTTT	CASSQGRAFSEKLFF
-	few	TRBV12-3/TRBV12-4	TRBJ2-1	TGTGCCAGCAGTTTGTTGTATGGGACGAGCTCCTACAATGAGCAGTTCTTC	CASSLLYGTSSYNEQFF
TRBD2	-	TRBV12-5	TRBJ2-1	TGTGCTAGTGGGCGGGGGTCTATGAATGAGCAGTTCTTC	CASGRGSMNEQFF
-	many	TRBV3-1	TRBJ2-4	TGTGCCAGCAGCCAATCCGGGGGGCAAAACATTCAGTACTTC	CASSQSGGQNIQYF
-	few	TRBV5-1	TRBJ1-4	TGCGCCAGCAGCTTGATAGGGGAGGGTGAAAAACTGTTTTTT	CASSLIGEGEKLFF
-	-	TRBV5-1	TRBJ1-3	TGCGCCAGCAGCTTGGGGTCGGGCTCTGGAAACACCATATATTTT	CASSLGSGSGNTIYF
-	-	TRBV6-2/TRBV6-3	TRBJ1-5	TGTGCCAGCAGACAGGGAAGCCAGCCCCAGCATTTT	CASRQGSQPQHF
-	few	TRBV6-5	TRBJ1-5	TGTGCCAGCAACCCCGGGGTGGTAAGCAATCAGCCCCAGCATTTT	CASNPGVVSNQPQHF
-	-	TRBV12-5	TRBJ2-3	TGTGCTAGTGGTTTGGTACCCACTGGCACAGATACGCAGTATTTT	CASGLVPTGTDTQYF
TRBD1	-	TRBV24-1	TRBJ2-3	TGTGCCACCAGTGATGGGCAGGGGGAAGGCACAGATACGCAGTATTTT	CATSDGQGEGTDTQYF
TRBD1	few	TRBV12-3/TRBV12-4	TRBJ2-7	TGTGCCAGCAGTCGGACAGGCGAGCAGTACTTC	CASSRTGEQYF
-	-	TRBV6-2/TRBV6-3	TRBJ2-2	TGTGCCAGCAGAAACACAGGGACCGGAGACACCGGGGAGCTGTTTTTT	CASRNTGTGDTGELFF
-	-	TRBV11-2	TRBJ1-5	TGTGCCAGCAGCTTAGATCCGGGTAGAAGTCAGCCCCAGCATTTT	CASSLDPGRSQPQHF
TRBD1	-	TRBV6-1	TRBJ2-1	TGTGCCAGCACCCTGTACCGGGACAGGTACAATGAGCAGTTCTTC	CASTLYRDRYNEQFF
-	few	TRBV7-2	TRBJ2-1	TGTGCCAGCAGCCTCCGACTTAATGAGCAGTTCTTC	CASSLRLNEQFF
-	-	TRBV24-1	TRBJ2-3	TGTGCCACCAGTGATTTCCGGGCCCCGGATACGCAGTATTTT	CATSDFRAPDTQYF
-	few	TRBV4-3	TRBJ2-1	TGCGCCAGCAGCCAACGGGGGCGCGAATCCAATGAGCAGTTCTTC	CASSQRGRESNEQFF
TRBD1	-	TRBV7-9	TRBJ2-2	TGTGCCTATGACAGGGGCAACGGGGAGCTGTTTTTT	CAYDRGNGELFF
-	many	TRBV7-6	TRBJ1-3	TGTGCCAGCAGCTTAGGATCCCGCTCTGGAAACACCATATATTTT	CASSLGSRSGNTIYF
-	few	TRBV7-2	TRBJ1-2	TGTGCCAGCAGCCCACACCAGGGATATGGCTACACCTTC	CASSPHQGYGYTF
TRBD2	-	TRBV27	TRBJ2-4	TGTGCCAGCAGACTAGCGGGGGGGCCTAAGAACATTCAGTACTTC	CASRLAGGPKNIQYF
-	few	TRBV6-5	TRBJ1-4	TGTGCCAGCAGAACCCAGGGGTGGGCTGAAAAACTGTTTTTT	CASRTQGWAEKLFF
TRBD1	few	TRBV4-3	TRBJ1-2	TGCGCCAGCAGCCAAGATGAGACAGGGAGAGCTAACTATGGCTACACCTTC	CASSQDETGRANYGYTF
-	many	TRBV20-1	TRBJ2-3	TGCAGTGCTAGCATATGGGAACTCGATGGGGATACGCAGTATTTT	CSASIWELDGDTQYF
TRBD2	few	TRBV6-5	TRBJ2-5	TGTGCCAGCAGTTACGCGGGGGGCAGGGAGACCCAGTACTTC	CASSYAGGRETQYF
TRBD1	-	TRBV7-6	TRBJ1-6	TGTGCCAGCAGCTTAGAAGGGGGCAGATGGAATTCACCCCTCCACTTT	CASSLEGGRWNSPLHF